Below, 24 T cell receptor beta chains from the same sample are listed, as sequenced in a study of beta chain features in type 1 diabetes. These receptors have no identified antigens. All of the isolated RNA was reverse transcribed, so expressed TCRB transcripts were sequenced. The data were produced by immunoSEQ multiplex PCR, yet TCRdb's version contains in-frame clones alone and is incomplete. Of approximately 600,000 clones detected, around an eighth appear once; the ten largest clones hold 0.095% to 0.15%. General observations from the study: In all four CD4+ subsets, TCRB CDR3 length was significantly, moderately reduced in type 1 diabetes.

Sequencing was performed on naive CD4+ T cells from blood. All receptors derive from a man aged 30 to 39 with type 1 diabetes.

This clone was found a few times. The V and J genes are TRBV9 and TRBJ2-6, with TRBD2 as a possible D gene (7 bases). Germline CDR1 and CDR2: SGDLS and YYNGEE. V lost 0 bases, J lost 2 bases, and 12 bases lay in between. The CDR3 is made up of 17 amino acids. This CDR3 reads CASSVARGATGANVLTF. The CDR3 region has the DNA TGTGCCAGCAGCGTAGCCCGGGGGGCCACTGGGGCCAACGTCCTGACTTTC.

This clone turned up a few times. The genes are TRBV7-9 and TRBJ2-5; D could derive from TRBD1 or TRBD2 (5 bases each). CDR3 length equals 16 residues. Looked up from germline, CDR1 is SEHNR and CDR2 is FQNEAQ (reference sequence). The V end was cut by 4 bases, the J end by 5 bases, with 20 bases between. The CDR3: CASSSPGPRAVETQYF. The CDR3 DNA is TGTGCCAGCAGCTCCCCGGGACCCCGGGCGGTCGAGACCCAGTACTTC.

This clone was seen more than once but under ten times. This rearrangement joins TRBV7-9 to TRBJ2-5; D might be TRBD1 (5 bases). CDR3 length: 15 residues. Between the trimmed V and J ends, which lost 1 base and 1 base, there was a span of 10 bases. Germline V CDR1 and CDR2: SEHNR, FQNEAQ (reference sequence). CDR3 sequence (DNA): TGTGCCAGCAGCTTAGTGTCAGGGATCCAAGAGACCCAGTACTTC. Its translation: CASSLVSGIQETQYF.

This clone was counted between two and nine times. This sequence joins TRBV10-3 and TRBJ1-3, with a tentative D call TRBD1 (5 bases). Trimming shortened V by 0 bases and J by 0 bases, and 12 bases separated the two germline ends. The CDR3 runs to 17 residues. Germline V gene data show CDR1 as ENHRY and CDR2 as SYGVKD. CDR3 protein: CAISESSDTGSGNTIYF. CDR3 DNA sequence: TGTGCCATCAGTGAGTCTTCGGACACTGGCTCTGGAAACACCATATATTTT.

This rearrangement joins TRBV6-5 to TRBJ1-2; the match to TRBD1 covers 7 bases. The CDR3 extends over 14 amino acids. V was pared by 0 bases and J by 4 bases, with 2 bases of the junction left unmatched. Germline lookup yields CDR1 MNHEY and CDR2 SVGAGI. CDR3 sequence: CASSYSGGTYGYTF. DNA of the CDR3: TGTGCCAGCAGTTACTCAGGGGGCACCTATGGCTACACCTTC.

In its sample, this clone was seen many times. The V gene is TRBV6-5, the J gene TRBJ2-3, with 8 bases lining up with TRBD2. Losses at the gene ends were 6 bases for V and 4 bases for J; bases not matched to a gene: 9. The CDR3 covers 15 residues. Germline V CDR1 and CDR2: MNHEY, SVGAGI. The CDR3 bases are TGTGCCAGCAGCATTAGCGGGGCCCTCGCAGATACGCAGTATTTT. Residues: CASSISGALADTQYF.

This clone turned up a few times. This chain joins TRBV28 and TRBJ1-5, with no clear D. The CDR3 spans 14 residues. Deletions cut 3 bases from V and 15 bases from J, with 21 bases between. The germline CDR1 and CDR2 sequences are MDHEN and SYDVKM. CDR3 in DNA: TGTGCCAGCAGTTTGTCCAGTGAACAGTGGGGAGGGCATTTT. Translating gives CASSLSSEQWGGHF.

This clone was picked up a small number of times. This CDR3 is also generated by other DNA sequences in the sample. The chain is built from TRBV7-9 and TRBJ1-4, with D unclear. Germline V lookup: CDR1 SEHNR, CDR2 FQNEAQ (reference sequence). V lost 0 bases and J lost 5, with 7 bases in between. This CDR3 contains 14 residues. CDR3 nucleotide sequence: TGTGCCAGCAGCTTAGCGGGGAGCAATGAAAAACTGTTTTTT. It codes for CASSLAGSNEKLFF.

This clone appeared a few times. The V gene is TRBV18, the J gene TRBJ2-1, with D perhaps matching TRBD1 (6 bases). The CDR3 has 16 amino acids. V lost 3 bases and J lost 0, with 12 bases in between. Germline-derived CDR1 and CDR2 are KGHSH and LQKENI. This chain's CDR3 is CASSPGAESSYNEQFF. CDR3 nucleotide sequence: TGTGCCAGCTCACCGGGGGCTGAGAGCTCCTACAATGAGCAGTTCTTC.

V usage is TRBV29-1 and J usage is TRBJ2-7; 8 bases fit TRBD1. The CDR3 is made up of 13 amino acids. The J segment lost 3 bases and the V segment lost 7 bases, leaving 8 bases of the junction unmatched. CDR1 is SQVTM and CDR2 is ANQGSEA in the germline V gene. The CDR3 reads CSGGQGAVYEQYF. For the CDR3, the DNA is TGCAGCGGTGGGCAGGGGGCCGTCTACGAGCAGTACTTC.

The genes are TRBV10-3 and TRBJ2-7, with TRBD1 matching over 9 bases. CDR1 is ENHRY and CDR2 is SYGVKD in the germline V gene. The J segment lost 0 bases and the V segment lost 2 bases, leaving 2 bases of the junction unmatched. The CDR3 sequence is 15 residues long. CDR3 bases: TGTGCCATCAGTGAGACAGGGGGCAACTCCTACGAGCAGTACTTC. It translates to CAISETGGNSYEQYF.

This clone occurred a few times. The chain couples TRBV5-1 to TRBJ2-1; D possibly corresponds to TRBD1 (6 bases). Germline lookup yields CDR1 SGHRS and CDR2 YFSETQ. The V end lost 4 bases, the J end lost 4 bases, and 9 bases lay between the germline ends. This CDR3 region has 13 residues. The CDR3 here is CASSRDTYNEQFF. In nucleotides, the CDR3 is TGCGCCAGCAGCAGGGACACTTACAATGAGCAGTTCTTC.

This clone was picked up a small number of times. The chain joins TRBV28 to TRBJ2-1; 10 bases agree with TRBD2. Trimming at V came to 5 bases and at J to 4 bases, leaving 8 bases not matched to a gene. Germline CDR1 and CDR2: MDHEN and SYDVKM. This CDR3 has 16 residues. The CDR3 is CASSGSGGASYNEQFF. The CDR3 DNA sequence: TGTGCCAGCAGTGGAAGCGGGGGGGCCTCATACAATGAGCAGTTCTTC.

This clone came up a few times. V gene TRBV10-3 combines with J gene TRBJ2-5; TRBD1 aligns across 9 bases. Looked up from germline, CDR1 is ENHRY and CDR2 is SYGVKD. The junction had 9 bases not matched to a gene; V was cut back by 0 bases and J by 4 bases. The CDR3 runs 17 residues. The CDR3 loop reads CAISESGKGQGRETQYF. The CDR3 nucleotides read TGTGCCATCAGTGAGTCGGGAAAGGGACAGGGCCGAGAGACCCAGTACTTC.

The chain carries TRBV6-6 and TRBJ2-6, with a possible D match to TRBD1 (6 bases). The CDR3 contains 16 residues. Trimming removed 7 bases from V and 2 bases from J, with 15 bases in between. The germline V gene encodes CDR1 MNHNY and CDR2 SVGAGI (reference sequence). The DNA for the CDR3 is TGTGCCAGCACCAACATGGGGGCGCCTGGGGCCAACGTCCTGACTTTC. Its protein is CASTNMGAPGANVLTF.

In this sample, this clone turned up a few times. The chain carries TRBV14 and TRBJ1-1, with D hard to call. V was pared by 5 bases and J by 1 base, with 8 bases between. The CDR3 extends over 13 amino acids. Germline CDR1 is SGHDN and CDR2 is FVKESK. The CDR3 here is CASSEQTNTEAFF. In DNA, the CDR3 is TGTGCCAGCAGCGAACAAACGAACACTGAAGCTTTCTTT.

This clone was seen a few times. The rearrangement joins TRBV9 to TRBJ2-3, with 11 bases identical to TRBD2. The V segment lost 1 base and the J segment 3 bases; nucleotides outside the gene matches: 4. This CDR3 comprises 16 residues. From germline, CDR1 is SGDLS and CDR2 YYNGEE. The CDR3 protein is CASSVNLAGGTDTQYF. Here the CDR3 DNA reads TGTGCCAGCAGCGTAAACCTAGCGGGAGGAACAGATACGCAGTATTTT.

This clone was detected a few times. CDR3 in DNA: TGTGCCAGCAGTGATCAGGGATACTCCTACGAGCAGTACTTC. This encodes CASSDQGYSYEQYF. The rearrangement uses TRBV25-1 and TRBJ2-7; D is perhaps TRBD1 (5 bases). V lost 3 bases to trimming and J lost 0 bases, with 9 bases between them. The CDR3 sequence is 14 residues long. CDR1 and CDR2 from the germline V gene are MGHDK and SYGVNS.

V and J are TRBV29-1 and TRBJ1-4; 8 nucleotides line up with TRBD1. The CDR3 totals 13 residues. Germline V CDR1 and CDR2: SQVTM, ANQGSEA. The V gene end was trimmed by 6 bases and the J gene end by 3 bases; junction bases not matched to a gene: 3. This CDR3 is CSVQQGANEKLFF. DNA of the CDR3: TGCAGCGTCCAACAGGGGGCTAATGAAAAACTGTTTTTT.

V usage is TRBV4-3 and J usage is TRBJ2-7; 7 bases agree with TRBD2. Germline trimming cut 1 base from V and 0 bases from J; bases unmatched to any gene: 6. The CDR3 runs 16 residues. In germline, CDR1 is LGHNA, CDR2 YSLEER. CDR3 protein: CASSQAPGRGSYEQYF. The DNA for the CDR3 is TGCGCCAGCAGCCAAGCCCCGGGGAGGGGCTCCTACGAGCAGTACTTC.

The rearrangement joins TRBV4-3 to TRBJ2-6; tentatively, D is TRBD1 (5 bases). The CDR3 extends over 16 amino acids. Germline CDR1 and CDR2: LGHNA and YSLEER. The germline V and J ends were trimmed by 0 bases and 4 bases, with 10 bases remaining between them. The CDR3 region has the DNA TGCGCCAGCAGCCAAGAGCCAGGGAACGGGGCCAACGTCCTGACTTTC. Its translation is CASSQEPGNGANVLTF.

The chain joins TRBV5-4 to TRBJ2-5; D may be TRBD1 (6 bases). Germline CDR1 is SGHNT and CDR2 is YYREEE (reference sequence). V was shortened by 4 bases and J by 1 base, with 11 bases between the two germline ends. The CDR3 spans 14 residues. In DNA, the CDR3 is TGTGCCAGCAGCCAGGACAGACGCCAAGAGACCCAGTACTTC. Its protein product is CASSQDRRQETQYF.

This clone has just a few counts. The chain recombines TRBV7-2 with TRBJ2-5, with 9 positions matching TRBD2. Unmatched junction bases numbered 9, after V lost 1 base and J lost 0 bases. The length of the CDR3 is 18 residues. Germline CDR1 and CDR2: SGHTA and FQGNSA. The CDR3 sequence is CASSLVLTSGPYQETQYF. The CDR3 bases are TGTGCCAGCAGCTTAGTATTAACTAGCGGGCCATACCAAGAGACCCAGTACTTC.

The rearrangement joins TRBV4-2 to TRBJ2-7; possibly TRBD1 for D (6 bases). The CDR3 runs to 16 residues. Germline V lookup: CDR1 LGHNA, CDR2 YNFKEQ. Deletions cut 3 bases from V and 0 bases from J, with 15 bases between. The CDR3 bases are TGTGCCAGCAGCCAGATGGACAGACTGAGCTCCTACGAGCAGTACTTC. Amino acid sequence: CASSQMDRLSSYEQYF.